The rows below give T cell receptor beta chains drawn from one sample of a study of regulatory T cells in long-lasting Graves disease. TCRdb fed the multiplex PCR reads into MiXCR, producing one record per CDR3 protein. The table has about 470,000 distinct CDR3 sequences, less than 25% seen once; the top ten hold approximately 7.8%. The sequencing here drew on peripheral blood mononuclear cells (PBMCs), taken when the disease was refractory, from a patient treated with antithyroid drugs. Receptors were obtained from a female donor with Graves disease. Both conserved end residues are part of each CDR3. D genes are given only for firm matches. Clone size is stated in some rows and not others, as once, few, many or a class when expanded.

V	D	size	J	DNA	CDR3
TRBV29-1	TRBD1	many	TRBJ1-5	TGCAGCGTTGAAGTGGGGACAGGGCAACATCAGCCCCAGCATTTT	CSVEVGTGQHQPQHF
TRBV28	TRBD1	many	TRBJ1-2	TGTGCCAGCAGTCGGACAGGGTACTCAAAGTATGGCTACACCTTC	CASSRTGYSKYGYTF
TRBV28	.	many	TRBJ2-7	TGTGCCAGCGTTCCTGGAGGAGAACGGGGGACCTACGAGCAGTACTTC	CASVPGGERGTYEQYF
TRBV27	TRBD2	.	TRBJ2-1	TGTGCCAGCAGTATAAGACTAGCGGGAACATACAATGAGCAGTTCTTC	CASSIRLAGTYNEQFF
TRBV7-9	TRBD2	few	TRBJ2-7	TGTGCCAGCAGCTTAGCGAACACCGGGACTAGCGGGGGTAAATACTCCTACGAGCAGTACTTC	CASSLANTGTSGGKYSYEQYF
TRBV9	TRBD1	.	TRBJ2-2	TGTGCCAGCAGTATGAGACAGGGGTCCACCGGGGAGCTGTTTTTT	CASSMRQGSTGELFF
TRBV5-6	.	.	TRBJ2-5	TGTGCCAGCAGCTTGGCCCCGGGGGAGGAGACCCAGTACTTC	CASSLAPGEETQYF
TRBV29-1	.	.	TRBJ2-6	TGCAGCGGGGGGTCTGGGGCCAACGTCCTGACTTTC	CSGGSGANVLTF
TRBV29-1	.	.	TRBJ1-1	TGCAGCGTAGGGACATCAAACACTGAAGCTTTCTTT	CSVGTSNTEAFF
TRBV15	.	.	TRBJ2-5	TGTGCCACCAGCACTAGCAGTTACCAAGAGACCCAGTACTTC	CATSTSSYQETQYF
TRBV4-2	.	.	TRBJ2-7	TGTGCCAGCAGCCAAGAAAGTGGTCTAGCGGAGCAGTACTTC	CASSQESGLAEQYF
TRBV10-3	.	many	TRBJ1-1	TGTGCCATCAGTGAGTCGACAGCCTCTGAAGCTTTCTTT	CAISESTASEAFF
TRBV5-5	.	.	TRBJ1-5	TGTGCCAGCAGCTTCACGGTGACTCAGCCCCAGCATTTT	CASSFTVTQPQHF
TRBV6-5	TRBD1	.	TRBJ1-2	TGTGCCAGCAGTTACCCGGTGGGACAGGGGACGTCGTACTATGGCTACACCTTC	CASSYPVGQGTSYYGYTF
TRBV7-9	.	.	TRBJ2-2	TGTGCCAGCAGCCCCCGTGGGCTGGGCGGAACCGGGGAGCTGTTTTTT	CASSPRGLGGTGELFF
TRBV6-1	.	many	TRBJ2-6	TGTGCCAGTGCTTGGGACATACAAGGGGTTGGGGCCAACGTCCTGACTTTC	CASAWDIQGVGANVLTF
TRBV6-2/TRBV6-3	TRBD1	many	TRBJ1-5	TGTGCCAGCAGTTCCCCAGGGGGGGCCAGGAATCAGCCCCAGCATTTT	CASSSPGGARNQPQHF
TRBV5-5	.	many	TRBJ1-5	TGTGCCAGCAGCGGAGAGGTGGGGACACTGCATCAGCCCCAGCATTTT	CASSGEVGTLHQPQHF
TRBV29-1	.	many	TRBJ1-1	TGCAGCGTTGAAGAGGAGGGAATGAACACTGAAGCTTTCTTT	CSVEEEGMNTEAFF
TRBV20-1	.	many	TRBJ2-5	TGCAGTGCCCGCCGGGGTGGAGAGACCCAGTACTTC	CSARRGGETQYF
TRBV7-3	TRBD2	.	TRBJ2-5	TGTGCCAGCAGGGCTAGCGGGACCCAAGAGACCCAGTACTTC	CASRASGTQETQYF
TRBV6-1	.	many	TRBJ1-5	TGTGCCAGCAGGCGCGAGGTTGGAAGCAATCAGCCCCAGCATTTT	CASRREVGSNQPQHF
TRBV12-3/TRBV12-4	.	few	TRBJ1-3	TGTGCCAGCAGTAGGGGCCGCTCTGGAAACACCATATATTTT	CASSRGRSGNTIYF
TRBV12-3/TRBV12-4	.	many	TRBJ1-5	TGTGCCAGCAAGCCGAGGGGTAGCAATCAGCCCCAGCATTTT	CASKPRGSNQPQHF
TRBV7-9	.	.	TRBJ2-1	TGTGCCAGCAGCCAACTTGGGATACCCTACAATGAGCAGTTCTTC	CASSQLGIPYNEQFF
TRBV6-1	.	.	TRBJ2-7	TGTGCCAGCAAAATAAACAACGTAATCGGCGAGCAGTACTTC	CASKINNVIGEQYF
TRBV20-1	.	few	TRBJ1-3	TGCAGTGCTAGAGATCTGGCAGCCTCTGGAAACACCATATATTTT	CSARDLAASGNTIYF
TRBV6-9	.	many	TRBJ1-1	TGTGCCAGCAGTTACCTGGGATACACTGAAGCTTTCTTT	CASSYLGYTEAFF
TRBV15	.	many	TRBJ1-2	TGTGCCACCAGCAGAGATCGAGCTAACTATGGCTACACCTTC	CATSRDRANYGYTF
TRBV5-1	.	.	TRBJ2-7	TGCGCCAGCAGCGGAACAGGATACCCATCGTCCTACGAGCAGTACTTC	CASSGTGYPSSYEQYF
TRBV6-9	.	few	TRBJ2-7	TGTGCCTGCAGTTACGTGCGGGGAGACTACGAGCAGTACTTC	CACSYVRGDYEQYF
TRBV2	TRBD2	.	TRBJ2-1	TGTGCCAGCTTAACAGGGCGGGAGGGGGGAGATGAGCAGTTCTTC	CASLTGREGGDEQFF
TRBV7-8	TRBD2	.	TRBJ2-7	TGTGCCAGCAGCCGCGTGGGTAGCGGGAGGGGATTTTACGAGCAGTACTTC	CASSRVGSGRGFYEQYF
TRBV3-1	.	few	TRBJ1-3	TGTGCCAGCAGCCTCCGTACGGGCAGGGGAGAAACCATATATTTT	CASSLRTGRGETIYF
TRBV5-1	TRBD1	.	TRBJ2-5	TGCGCCAGCAGCCCGATCGGGACAGGGCGAGAGACCCAGTACTTC	CASSPIGTGRETQYF
TRBV12-3/TRBV12-4	TRBD1	many	TRBJ1-1	TGTGCCAGCAGTTCCGGGACAGCTAAATTTGAAGCTTTCTTT	CASSSGTAKFEAFF
TRBV27	.	.	TRBJ1-6	TGTGCCAGCAGTTTAAGTAGGGGGGCGAATTCACCCCTCCACTTT	CASSLSRGANSPLHF
TRBV28	.	.	TRBJ2-7	TGTGCCAGCAGTTCTCGATTTGGTTCCTACGGGCAGTACTTC	CASSSRFGSYGQYF
TRBV28	.	many	TRBJ1-3	TGTGCCAGCACTCAAAACCGGGACGGCCTGACCCGAGAAAACACCATATATTTT	CASTQNRDGLTRENTIYF
TRBV27	.	once	TRBJ2-6	TGTGCCAGCAGTAACGGGTTTGCGGGGGCCAACGTCCTGACTTTC	CASSNGFAGANVLTF
TRBV15	.	few	TRBJ2-1	TGTGCCACCAGCAGAAGGACCCAAGGGCCTGAGCAGTTCTTC	CATSRRTQGPEQFF
TRBV19	.	.	TRBJ1-5	TGTGCCAGTAGTCCACAGGGCCTGCCCCAGCATTTT	CASSPQGLPQHF
TRBV24-1	.	many	TRBJ2-5	TGTGCCACCAGTCTAGGGGGATCGTCGTGGGAGACCCAGTACTTC	CATSLGGSSWETQYF
TRBV27	.	many	TRBJ1-5	TGTGCCAGCAGTCCCACCCCCTCGCCTGATCAGCCCCAGCATTTT	CASSPTPSPDQPQHF
TRBV29-1	TRBD1	few	TRBJ1-2	TGCAGCGTATACGACAGGGGGCGAAGGGGGTATGGCTACACCTTC	CSVYDRGRRGYGYTF
TRBV29-1	TRBD1	.	TRBJ1-2	TGCAGCGTTGAGGAGGGGGCGGGTGGCTACACCTTC	CSVEEGAGGYTF
TRBV3-1	.	many	TRBJ2-5	TGTGCCAGCAGCGCCGGTAGCTTGGAGACCCAGTACTTC	CASSAGSLETQYF
TRBV14	.	few	TRBJ2-7	TGTGCCAGCAGCCAAGTGAAAGGGCTCGAGCAGTACTTC	CASSQVKGLEQYF
TRBV6-2/TRBV6-3	TRBD1	.	TRBJ1-5	TGTGCCAGCAGCTCCTCAGGGGGAGAGCAGCCCCAGCATTTT	CASSSSGGEQPQHF
TRBV10-3	.	few	TRBJ2-5	TGTGCCATCGGGGGGGGCCCGCCCGCGGGGACCCAGTACTTC	CAIGGGPPAGTQYF
TRBV7-9	.	many	TRBJ1-1	TGTGCCAGCAGCTTAATAGGCGCGAACACTGAAGCTTTCTTT	CASSLIGANTEAFF
TRBV28	TRBD2	many	TRBJ2-5	TGTGCCAGCAGTTTAGAGGGAGGGGCAGAGACCCAGTACTTC	CASSLEGGAETQYF
TRBV7-3	.	many	TRBJ1-1	TGTGCCAGCAGCTTAACGGGGAGAAACACTGAAGCTTTCTTT	CASSLTGRNTEAFF
TRBV20-1	TRBD2	.	TRBJ2-1	TGCAGTGCTTGCCCTAGCGGGAGGGCTTACAATGAGCAGTTCTTC	CSACPSGRAYNEQFF